This entry describes one T cell receptor (beta chain). Its antigen is not yet known. One base away there is no much larger clone; base qualities are not given. For this chain, trimming is 5 bases at the V end and 0 bases at the J end, and the number of junction bases without a gene match is 1. CDR1 and CDR2 are read off the germline V gene as SGHVS and FNYEAQ. The CDR3 has 14 amino acids, counting the end cysteine and phenylalanine. Solely the CDR3 DNA is kept, with 42 bases framed from the first base. These data come from a study of blood T cell repertoires in COVID-19 (dated by TCRdb to the early 2020s). The study in broad terms: Samples from collaborators originated in the United States, Italy and Spain and spanned both the acute and convalescent phases of COVID-19. The material from the prospective study consisted of cDNA or gDNA derived from T cells, B-cell-depleted T cells, or PBMCs. Subjects who had been exposed to COVID-19, were actively infected with it, or had recovered from it provided the deeply sampled blood TCRbeta repertoires that made up the dataset. A freely available public database, intended as a resource for researchers studying the immune response to SARS-CoV-2, is where the repertoires were released. The samples were drawn from two sources: the first 160 participants of the ongoing ImmuneRACE study, and approximately 1,300 subjects contributed by 6 global collaborators. Nearly every sample came with metadata listing a de-identified subject ID, COVID-19 status, age in years and sex. Where HLA class I and class II types were available, the types were taken from metadata supplied by the sample provider, not from assay-based typing. What the research found in general, with its limitations: The quantity of clinical and demographic metadata differed by source and by participant and was supplied without curation.

Samples from volunteer blood donors who had recovered from COVID-19 were contributed by a second Seattle source. Whole blood was collected in K2EDTA tubes by collaborating institutions according to the institutions' own protocols. Collaborator samples were shipped for TCRbeta analysis as frozen whole blood, isolated PBMCs, or DNA extracted from either sample type. TCRbeta CDR3 regions were amplified from genomic DNA using the immunoSEQ Assay, a bias-controlled multiplex PCR. In the authors' own workflow: Within the assay, amplification of reference gene primers was used to estimate how many nucleated cells each sample contained. To quantify the absolute abundance of each unique TCRbeta CDR3 rearrangement, sequence reads were collapsed and filtered. For each sample, productive Simpson clonality was calculated as the square root of Simpson's diversity index across productive rearrangements. Entries here come from immuneACCESS through TCRdb and include only in-frame sequences with V and J called. Some clones fail to appear in such tables; in the studies checked, an unresolved V gene covers under half of the shortfall, and the cause of the remainder is unknown. Clone size and the V and J calls come from that table; the DNA yielded D and trimming. Recorded for this sample are approximately 240,000 clones; 70% to 90% of them occurred a single time. The ten largest clones capture more than 2.5% of the sample.

The sequence came from a woman in her twenties or thirties who had recovered from COVID-19. The sequencing sample was made of peripheral blood. The chain was built from TRBV7-6 and TRBJ1-1, with 9 middle bases fitting TRBD1. CDR3 protein: CASSGQGMNTEAFF. The DNA reads as follows: TGTGCCAGCAGCGGACAGGGGATGAACACTGAAGCTTTCTTT.